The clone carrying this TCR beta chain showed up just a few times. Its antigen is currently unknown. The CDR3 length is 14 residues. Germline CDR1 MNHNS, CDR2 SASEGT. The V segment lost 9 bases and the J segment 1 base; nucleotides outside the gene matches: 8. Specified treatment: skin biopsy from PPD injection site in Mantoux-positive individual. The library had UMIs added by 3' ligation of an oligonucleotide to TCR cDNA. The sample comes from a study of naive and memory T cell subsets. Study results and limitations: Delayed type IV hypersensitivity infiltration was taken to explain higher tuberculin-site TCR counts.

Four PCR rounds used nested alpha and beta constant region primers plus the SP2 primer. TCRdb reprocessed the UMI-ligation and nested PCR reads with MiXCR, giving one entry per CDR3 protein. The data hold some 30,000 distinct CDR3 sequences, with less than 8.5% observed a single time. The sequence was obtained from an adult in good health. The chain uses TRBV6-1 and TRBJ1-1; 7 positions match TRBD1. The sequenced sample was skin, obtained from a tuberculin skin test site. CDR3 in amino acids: CASQLGTENTEAFF. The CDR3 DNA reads TGTGCCAGTCAGCTCGGGACAGAGAACACTGAAGCTTTCTTT.